This T cell receptor beta chain was retrieved from a study of blood T cell repertoires in COVID-19. Study context: Samples of COVID-19 (acute and convalescent) were obtained from the United States, Italy and Spain. Nucleic acid was either cDNA or gDNA, and it came from T cells, B-cell-depleted T cells, or PBMCs.

After removal of 2 bases from V and 3 bases from J, the junction contained 2 bases not matched to a gene. Per germline, CDR1 SGHTA and CDR2 FQGNSA. The CDR3 sequence is 14 residues long. As handled by the study authors: From reference gene primer amplification, estimates of nucleated cell counts were derived. Using immunoSEQ multiplex PCR, the repertoire was profiled, and TCRdb retains in-frame clones only, with some absent. V and J calls and clone size follow that table, whereas D and trimming were derived from the DNA. The table records about 190,000 clones, around 90% of them present only once. Sequencing was carried out using peripheral blood. This receptor was identified in a man aged 35 to 55 with acute or convalescent COVID-19. This chain connects TRBV7-2 to TRBJ2-5, with 8 bases identical to TRBD2. The CDR3 DNA reads as TGTGCCAGCAGCTTACGACTAGCGAAAGAGACCCAGTACTTC. Translation: CASSLRLAKETQYF.